This TCR beta chain was captured by sequencing in a study of neoadjuvant anti-PD-1 for oral cavity cancer. At the level of the study: Before surgery, most patients got three to four biweekly 3 mg/kg nivolumab doses. Patients without progression received a fourth nivolumab dose around day 43, then surgical resection on days 50-56.

Patients were newly diagnosed with stage II-IVA oral cavity squamous cell carcinoma without prior systemic or radiation treatment. Cohort: HPV-negative, locally advanced oral cavity squamous cell carcinoma patients. The germline CDR1 and CDR2 sequences are SNHLY and FYNNEI. Deletions cut 4 bases from V and 4 bases from J, with 10 bases between. This CDR3 contains 14 residues. This clone was found a few times. Assay: immunoSEQ multiplex PCR; the TCRdb copy retains only in-frame clones and omits some. The top ten hold around 2.5% of the sample, which has around 12,000 clones, around three fifths seen once.

Sequenced here: PBMCs, sampled before nivolumab (anti-PD-1) treatment. The clonotype originates from a person aged 35-79 years with oral cavity squamous cell carcinoma. V and J are TRBV2 and TRBJ2-2; the D is unclear. The chain's CDR3 is CASSVHPTTGELFF. CDR3 nucleotide sequence: TGTGCCAGCAGTGTTCACCCGACCACCGGGGAGCTGTTTTTT.